This entry concerns a single T cell receptor beta chain. This sample is drawn from a study of T-cell reconstitution after alpha-beta-depleted transplantation in children. Unique molecular identifiers were incorporated into the prepared TCRbeta library. Via MiXCR, TCRdb re-called the PCR reads, giving one row per CDR3 protein. The data hold approximately 640,000 distinct CDR3 sequences, with approximately 16% observed a single time. V lost 4 bases, J lost 5 bases, and 9 bases stayed unmatched. The germline V gene has CDR1 SGHRS and CDR2 YFSETQ. CDR3 length: 16 residues. This chain joins TRBV5-1 and TRBJ2-1; TRBD1 aligns across 10 bases. This material consisted of PBMCs from the stem cell graft donor, taken from the stem cell graft. The sequence derives from a human donor who donated a stem cell graft to a child with acute myeloid leukemia. This chain's CDR3 is CASSLPPGTGDNEQFF. As DNA, the CDR3 is TGCGCCAGCAGCCTCCCTCCGGGGACAGGGGACAATGAGCAGTTCTTC.